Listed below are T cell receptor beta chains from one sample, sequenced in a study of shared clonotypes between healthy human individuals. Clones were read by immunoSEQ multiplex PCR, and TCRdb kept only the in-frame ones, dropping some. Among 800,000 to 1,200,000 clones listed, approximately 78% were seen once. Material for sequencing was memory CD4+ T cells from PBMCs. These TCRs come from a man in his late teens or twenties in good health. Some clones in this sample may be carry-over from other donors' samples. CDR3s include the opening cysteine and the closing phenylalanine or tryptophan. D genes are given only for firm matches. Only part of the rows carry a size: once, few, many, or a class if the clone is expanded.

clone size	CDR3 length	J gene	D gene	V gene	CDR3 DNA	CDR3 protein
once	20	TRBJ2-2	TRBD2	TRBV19	TGTGCCAGTAGTATCGGGACTAGCGGGTTCCTTCCTGCCGGGACCGGGGAGCTGTTTTTT	CASSIGTSGFLPAGTGELFF
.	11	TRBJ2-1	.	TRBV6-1	TGTGCCAGCAGGCATAGGGATGAGCAGTTCTTC	CASRHRDEQFF
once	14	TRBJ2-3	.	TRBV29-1	TGCAGCGTGTCGGTCGGGGGGCCGGGAGATACGCAGTATTTT	CSVSVGGPGDTQYF
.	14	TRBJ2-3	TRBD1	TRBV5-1	TGCGCCAGCAGCGTTGGACAGGGCGCAGATACGCAGTATTTT	CASSVGQGADTQYF
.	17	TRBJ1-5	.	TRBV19	TGTGCCAGTAGTACCCGCCGTAGGGCAGCCTGGGGTCAGCCCCAGCATTTT	CASSTRRRAAWGQPQHF
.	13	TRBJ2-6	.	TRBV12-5	TGTGCTAGTGGAATAACTGGGGCCAACGTCCTGACTTTC	CASGITGANVLTF
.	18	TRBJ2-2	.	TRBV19	TGTGCCACCGATTTTGGTACAGGCCAGGGTCGAGGCACCGGGGAGCTGTTTTTT	CATDFGTGQGRGTGELFF
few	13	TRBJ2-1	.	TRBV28	TGTGCCAGCAGTCTACCCCCGGGACGGGAGCAGTTCTTC	CASSLPPGREQFF
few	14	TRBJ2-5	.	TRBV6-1	TGTGCCAGCAGTGAACGGAAGGATGCGGGGACCCAGTACTTC	CASSERKDAGTQYF
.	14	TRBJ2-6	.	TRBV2	TGTGCCAGCCTTTCAGGGTCTGGGGCCAACGTCCTGACTTTC	CASLSGSGANVLTF
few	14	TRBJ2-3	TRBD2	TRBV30	TGTGCCTCCTCAGGACTAGCGGGAGCCCAGCCGCAGTATTTT	CASSGLAGAQPQYF
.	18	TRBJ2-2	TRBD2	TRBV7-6	TGTGCCAGCAGCTTAACACCACCGACTAGCGGGAGCACCGGGGAGCTGTTTTTT	CASSLTPPTSGSTGELFF
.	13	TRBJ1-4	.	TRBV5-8	TGTGCCAGCAGCCGACAGCGTAATGAAAAACTGTTTTTT	CASSRQRNEKLFF
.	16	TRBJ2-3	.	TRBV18	TGTGCCAGCTCCGTCATGCTAGATACAAGCACAGATACGCAGTATTTT	CASSVMLDTSTDTQYF
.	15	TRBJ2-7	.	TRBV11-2	TGTGCCAGCAGAAGGGTAGGTGAGTTGGCCTACGAGCAGTACTTC	CASRRVGELAYEQYF
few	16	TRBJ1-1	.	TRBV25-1	TGTGCCAGCAGTGAAAGTACGCGTCGGAAGAACACTGAAGCTTTCTTT	CASSESTRRKNTEAFF
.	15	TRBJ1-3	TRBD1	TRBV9	TGTGCCAGCAGCGGCCTCAGGGGGCCTGGAAACACCATATATTTT	CASSGLRGPGNTIYF
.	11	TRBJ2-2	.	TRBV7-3	TGTGCCAGCAGCTACCCCGGGGAGCTGTTTTTT	CASSYPGELFF
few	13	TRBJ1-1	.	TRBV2	TGTGCCAGCAGCTCGGACCGAGGGACTGAAGCTTTCTTT	CASSSDRGTEAFF
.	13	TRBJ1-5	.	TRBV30	TGTGCCTGGATGAAGGGTCCGAATCAGCCCCAGCATTTT	CAWMKGPNQPQHF
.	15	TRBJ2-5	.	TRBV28	TGTGCCAGCAGTTTAAGTACGGGAGAGGCGGCGGCCCAGTACTTC	CASSLSTGEAAAQYF
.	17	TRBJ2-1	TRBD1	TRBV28	TGTGCCAGCAGTCCCGCCAGGGGGCGCGCTCCTTACAATGAGCAGTTCTTC	CASSPARGRAPYNEQFF
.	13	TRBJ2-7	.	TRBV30	TGTGCCTGGAGTGTAGCGCAGCAATACGAGCAGTACTTC	CAWSVAQQYEQYF